The T cell receptor beta chain described here comes from a study of CD8+ T cells in alopecia areata. RNA extraction was followed by reverse transcription into cDNA, which acted as the sequencing template. The repertoire was sequenced with immunoSEQ multiplex PCR; TCRdb's copy has only in-frame clones and lacks some. The table lists approximately 3,900 clones, 70% to 75% of them singletons. V was clipped by 6 bases and J by 8 bases, with 19 bases between them. The germline CDR1 and CDR2 sequences are MNHEY and SVGAGI. The CDR3 is made up of 14 amino acids. The rearrangement uses TRBV6-5 and TRBJ1-2, with no clear D. The source material was skin. This receptor was identified in a human donor in good health. CDR3 nucleotide sequence: TGTGCCAGCAGGGTCCGGCGGGAGGCGGGCGGCTACACCTTC. Translating gives CASRVRREAGGYTF.